This T cell receptor (beta chain) is drawn from a study of blood T cell repertoires in COVID-19. Across the study: Some COVID-19 samples were acute and others convalescent; all came from the United States, Italy and Spain. PBMCs, B-cell-depleted T cells, or T cells were the source of the cDNA or gDNA that made up the material.

As for this clone: The junction and the germline gene differ at one end; a read error may be behind it.

How the authors handled the data: Reference gene primer amplification in the assay estimated nucleated cell counts. Repertoires were generated with immunoSEQ multiplex PCR, while TCRdb's copy carries only in-frame clones and drops some. The V and J calls and the clone size are those of that table, but D and trimming were determined from the DNA. The sample lists approximately 350,000 clones, about 89% occurring once. This receptor was identified in a man aged 40-49 years with acute or convalescent COVID-19. The sample taken for sequencing was peripheral blood.

The CDR3 sequence: CASRLVGGVSYEQYF. In DNA, the CDR3 is TGCGCCAGCAGATTGGTAGGGGGAGTGTCCTACGAGCAGTACTTC. The genes are TRBV5-1 and TRBJ2-7; tentative D call: TRBD1 (6 bases). Germline CDR1 and CDR2: SGHRS and YFSETQ. The CDR3 sequence is 15 residues long.